What follows are 11 T cell receptor beta chains derived from one specimen sequenced in a study of cytomegalovirus exposure and HLA in healthy donors. This PCR relied on a set of 60 Vbeta primers and 13 Jbeta primers. The table came from immunoSEQ multiplex PCR; TCRdb's copy has only in-frame clones and leaves some out. The table shows about 130,000 clones, with 82% occurring only once. Specimen: PBMCs. These TCRs come from a male donor in good health and CMV-seropositive.

The rearrangement links TRBV30 to TRBJ1-4, with TRBD1 matching 7 bases. Per the germline V gene, CDR1 is GTSNPN and CDR2 is SVGIG (reference sequence). The length of the CDR3 is 14 residues. V lost 2 bases, J lost 2 bases, and 2 bases stayed unmatched. The CDR3 reads CAWSTTGTNEKLFF. CDR3 in DNA: TGTGCCTGGAGTACGACAGGGACTAATGAAAAACTGTTTTTT.

The J gene is TRBJ2-1, the V gene TRBV27; 7 bases are shared with TRBD2. The CDR3 length is 15 residues. The ends lost 3 bases at V and 4 bases at J; junction bases unmatched: 6. Germline assignment: CDR1 MNHEY and CDR2 SMNVEV (reference sequence). The CDR3 bases are TGTGCCAGCAGTTTCGGGCTAGCGGAGTACAATGAGCAGTTCTTC. The encoded protein is CASSFGLAEYNEQFF.

This clone was observed a few times. The CDR3 sequence is CASSTLYGRGVVQPQHF. The CDR3, as DNA: TGTGCCAGCAGCACACTATATGGGAGGGGAGTCGTTCAGCCCCAGCATTTT. This sequence joins TRBV28 and TRBJ1-5, with D perhaps matching TRBD1 (5 bases). Trimming left V 6 bases short and J 6 bases short, with 24 bases between. CDR3 size: 17 residues. CDR1 is MDHEN and CDR2 is SYDVKM in the germline V gene.

The rearrangement uses TRBV19 and TRBJ1-2, with D perhaps TRBD1 (5 bases). Germline loops: CDR1 LNHDA, CDR2 SQIVND (reference sequence). CDR3 size: 13 residues. V was shortened by 7 bases and J by 5 bases, with 14 bases between the two germline ends. DNA of the CDR3: TGTGCCAGTATACCAGGAGGGGAATATGGCTACACCTTC. Protein sequence: CASIPGGEYGYTF. The full variable domain, completed using reference TRBV19 and TRBJ1-2, is DGGITQSPKYLFRKEGQNVTLSCEQNLNHDAMYWYRQDPGQGLRLIYYSQIVNDFQKGDIAEGYSVSREKKESFPLTVTSAQKNPTAFYLCASIPGGEYGYTFGSGTRLTVV.

The chain links TRBV5-1 to TRBJ1-1; D possibly corresponds to TRBD1 (5 bases). CDR1 and CDR2 (germline): SGHRS, YFSETQ. The CDR3 is made up of 15 amino acids. Deletions cut 1 base from V and 0 bases from J, with 10 bases between. CDR3 sequence: CASSLQGTLNTEAFF. The CDR3 DNA sequence: TGCGCCAGCAGCTTGCAGGGAACCCTGAACACTGAAGCTTTCTTT. Full variable domain (remainder filled in from reference TRBV5-1 and TRBJ1-1): KAGVTQTPRYLIKTRGQQVTLSCSPISGHRSVSWYQQTPGQGLQFLFEYFSETQRNKGNFPGRFSGRQFSNSRSEMNVSTLELGDSALYLCASSLQGTLNTEAFFGQGTRLTVV.

The chain couples TRBV28 to TRBJ1-2, with D possibly being TRBD1 (6 bases). V lost 3 bases to trimming and J lost 8 bases, with 16 bases between them. CDR1 and CDR2 (germline): MDHEN, SYDVKM. The CDR3 has 14 residues. The CDR3 sequence: CASSFWAGAGGYTF. As DNA, the CDR3 is TGTGCCAGCAGTTTCTGGGCGGGGGCGGGAGGCTACACCTTC.

The chain is built from TRBV10-3 and TRBJ2-1, with 11 bases identical to TRBD2. The germline V gene encodes CDR1 ENHRY and CDR2 SYGVKD. This CDR3 region has 15 residues. The trim removed 4 bases at V and 6 bases at J, leaving 5 bases unmatched. The CDR3 DNA sequence: TGTGCCATCAGTGCCCCCGGGACTAGCGGCAATGAGCAGTTCTTC. Protein product: CAISAPGTSGNEQFF.

The CDR3 DNA is TGTGCCAGCTCACCACGGACAGGGGGCCGTACTGCGCGGGATGAAAAACTGTTTTTT. Protein: CASSPRTGGRTARDEKLFF. The chain links TRBV18 to TRBJ1-4; 11 bases are a match to TRBD1. CDR3 length: 19 amino acids. The ends lost 1 base at V and 6 bases at J; junction bases unmatched: 13. Germline V gene sequence: CDR1 KGHSH, CDR2 LQKENI.

This clone was counted a single time. This chain connects TRBV7-2 to TRBJ1-2; 8 bases match TRBD1. The V gene end was trimmed by 1 base and the J gene end by 5 bases; junction bases not matched to a gene: 9. This CDR3 is built from 16 residues. Germline V gene lookup returns CDR1 SGHTA and CDR2 FQGNSA. The CDR3 loop is CASSLDQGALGYGYTF. The DNA for the CDR3 is TGTGCCAGCAGCTTAGACCAGGGGGCGCTGGGATATGGCTACACCTTC.

In its sample, this clone was seen a few times. The chain couples TRBV7-9 to TRBJ1-5, with D possibly TRBD1 on 6 matching bases. The germline V and J ends were trimmed by 5 bases and 4 bases, with 9 bases remaining between them. This CDR3 comprises 13 residues. Germline V gives CDR1 SEHNR, CDR2 FQNEAQ (reference sequence). The CDR3: CASSVTGNQPQHF. In nucleotides, the CDR3 is TGTGCCAGCAGCGTAACAGGGAATCAGCCCCAGCATTTT. Full variable domain (outside the CDR3, taken from reference TRBV7-9 and TRBJ1-5): DTGVSQNPRHKITKRGQNVTFRCDPISEHNRLYWYRQTLGQGPEFLTYFQNEAQLEKSRLLSDRFSAERPKGSFSTLEIQRTEQGDSAMYLCASSVTGNQPQHFGDGTRLSIL.

This chain joins TRBV7-2 and TRBJ2-7, with no clear D. CDR3 size: 16 residues. Germline lookup yields CDR1 SGHTA and CDR2 FQGNSA. V shed 6 bases and J shed 0 bases, with 18 bases lying between them. Written as DNA, the CDR3 is TGTGCCAGCAGATTGAATGTCGGCGGTAGCTCCTACGAGCAGTACTTC. This translates into CASRLNVGGSSYEQYF.